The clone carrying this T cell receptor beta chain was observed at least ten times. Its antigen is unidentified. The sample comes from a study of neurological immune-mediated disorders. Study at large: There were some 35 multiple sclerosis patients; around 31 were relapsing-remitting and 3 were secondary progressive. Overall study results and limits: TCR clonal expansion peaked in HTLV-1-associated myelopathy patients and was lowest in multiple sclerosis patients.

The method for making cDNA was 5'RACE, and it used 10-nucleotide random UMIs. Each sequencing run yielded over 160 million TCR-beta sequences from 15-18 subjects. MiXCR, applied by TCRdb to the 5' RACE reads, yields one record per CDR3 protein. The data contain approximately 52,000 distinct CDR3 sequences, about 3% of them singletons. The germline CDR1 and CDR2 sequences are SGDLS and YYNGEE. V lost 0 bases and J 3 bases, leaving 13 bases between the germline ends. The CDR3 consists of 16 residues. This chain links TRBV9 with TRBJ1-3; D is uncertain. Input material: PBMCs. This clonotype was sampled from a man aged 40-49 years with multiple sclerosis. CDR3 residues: CASSVVGGWGGNTIYF. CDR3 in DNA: TGTGCCAGCAGCGTAGTAGGCGGTTGGGGTGGAAACACCATATATTTT.